The 24 T cell receptor beta chains reported below all come from one sample, sequenced in a study of T cells in Graves' hyperthyroidism and ophthalmopathy (dated by TCRdb to the late 2010s). The method behind the library was multiplex PCR. Sequencing was performed on an Illumina HiSeq 2000. Amplification of TCR beta CDR3 regions was carried out from RNA transcripts. For the first round of RT-PCR on the TCR CDR3, the HTBI primer set was used together with the Qiagen OneStep RT-PCR kit. The public sequencing data were trimmed at Q25 with fastp and processed into clonotypes with MiXCR by TCRdb, which kept only in-frame beta chains. One record per CDR3 amino acid sequence lists the most common genes and DNA. The sample contains hundreds of thousands of distinct CDR3 sequences, around 22% of them found a single time. Roughly 12% of the sample rests with the top ten. Input material: blood. These receptors originate from a woman aged 25 to 39 with Graves' ophthalmopathy.

In its sample, this clonotype was seen many times. The V call is TRBV7-9, the J call TRBJ2-7, with D perhaps TRBD2 (6 bases). The V gene lost 5 bases and the J gene lost 6 bases, with 14 bases spanning the gap. Per the germline V gene, CDR1 is SEHNR and CDR2 is FQNEAQ (reference sequence). This CDR3 spans 13 amino acids. CDR3 loop: CASSPTSPGEQYF. The CDR3 DNA follows: TGTGCCAGCAGCCCAACTAGCCCGGGCGAGCAGTACTTC.

The J gene is TRBJ2-7, the V gene TRBV18, with 10 bases fitting TRBD1. Germline assignment: CDR1 KGHSH and CDR2 LQKENI. The CDR3 loop spans 15 amino acids. The V gene end was trimmed by 3 bases and the J gene end by 4 bases; junction bases not matched to a gene: 6. This chain's CDR3 is CASSPNDRGPYEQYF. In DNA form, the CDR3 reads TGTGCCAGCTCACCGAACGACAGGGGGCCGTACGAGCAGTACTTC. Drawing the rest from reference TRBV18 and TRBJ2-7, the complete variable domain is NAGVMQNPRHLVRRRGQEARLRCSPMKGHSHVYWYRQLPEEGLKFMVYLQKENIIDESGMPKERFSAEFPKEGPSILRIQQVVRGDSAAYFCASSPNDRGPYEQYFGPGTRLTVT.

The rearrangement joins TRBV20-1 to TRBJ1-4; 8 nucleotides line up with TRBD1. This CDR3 region has 13 residues. Germline loops: CDR1 DFQATT, CDR2 SNEGSKA (reference sequence). The CDR3 sequence: CACNDRGGEKLFF. The CDR3 DNA reads as TGCGCGTGCAATGACAGGGGAGGGGAAAAACTGTTTTTT.

This clonotype was observed at least ten times. The V call is TRBV20-1, the J call TRBJ1-5, with unresolved D. Germline assignment: CDR1 DFQATT and CDR2 SNEGSKA (reference sequence). The length of the CDR3 is 14 residues. V was cut by 3 bases and J by 0 bases, with 9 bases left in between. The CDR3 sequence: CSARHGLSNQPQHF. The CDR3 coding sequence is TGCAGTGCTAGGCACGGTCTTAGCAATCAGCCCCAGCATTTT.

This clonotype was seen ten or more times. Here the CDR3 DNA reads TGCGCCAGCAGCCAAAGTCGTCGTCCGGGTTGGTTGGGAAACACCATATATTTT. Amino acid sequence: CASSQSRRPGWLGNTIYF. The V call is TRBV4-3, the J call TRBJ1-3; D gene uncertain. This CDR3 has 18 amino acids. V was pared by 2 bases and J by 4 bases, with 21 bases between. Germline V gives CDR1 LGHNA, CDR2 YSLEER.

This clonotype was found once. The rearrangement joins TRBV28 to TRBJ2-7, with 9 bases identical to TRBD1. The CDR3 spans 16 residues. J gave up 2 bases and V 5 bases, and 10 bases lay outside the gene matches. CDR1 and CDR2 (germline): MDHEN, SYDVKM. The CDR3 loop is CASSGGWGTGTYEQYF. In DNA, the CDR3 is TGTGCCAGCAGTGGGGGGTGGGGGACAGGGACCTACGAGCAGTACTTC.

This clonotype has at least ten counts. This chain connects TRBV25-1 to TRBJ1-2; D not resolved. Germline V gene data show CDR1 as MGHDK and CDR2 as SYGVNS. Trimming shortened V by 0 bases and J by 2 bases, and 10 bases separated the two germline ends. The CDR3 contains 15 residues. Here the CDR3 reads CASSEYIGGNYGYTF. The CDR3 bases are TGTGCCAGCAGTGAATATATCGGAGGGAACTATGGCTACACCTTC.

This clonotype showed up many times. This chain joins TRBV12-3 or TRBV12-4 and TRBJ1-5, with D possibly being TRBD1 (6 bases). The CDR3 extends over 15 amino acids. The germline V and J ends were trimmed by 8 bases and 5 bases, with 19 bases remaining between them. The CDR3 spells CASAREGDGYQPQHF. Here the CDR3 DNA reads TGTGCCAGCGCCCGGGAGGGGGACGGTTATCAGCCCCAGCATTTT.

The chain couples TRBV28 to TRBJ2-7; TRBD2 might be the D (6 bases). This CDR3 has 15 residues. V lost 5 bases, J lost 2 bases, and 16 bases lay in between. Looked up from germline, CDR1 is MDHEN and CDR2 is SYDVKM. In nucleotides, the CDR3 is TGTGCCAGCAGTCGATCGCCGGGAGACCCCTACGAGCAGTACTTC. Its protein product is CASSRSPGDPYEQYF.

This clonotype was counted a few times. The V call is TRBV11-2, the J call TRBJ2-7; possible D gene TRBD1, 5 bases. The V gene's germline CDR1 is SGHAT and CDR2 FQNNGV. Trimming left V 1 base short and J 4 bases short, with 11 bases between. This CDR3 spans 14 amino acids. This CDR3 reads CASSLGAGLYEQYF. The CDR3 DNA sequence: TGTGCCAGCAGCTTAGGTGCAGGGCTGTACGAGCAGTACTTC.

The V gene is TRBV6-5, the J gene TRBJ2-5, with 7 bases identical to TRBD1. Germline CDR1 is MNHEY and CDR2 is SVGAGI. The CDR3 sequence is 18 residues long. With V trimmed by 2 bases and J by 2 bases, 14 bases remained unmatched. This chain's CDR3 is CASSYPLDRVLTQETQYF. The CDR3, as DNA: TGTGCCAGCAGTTACCCCCTCGACAGGGTATTAACGCAAGAGACCCAGTACTTC.

Turning to this clonotype: This may come from a read error, since a much larger clone is one base off. A read error is likely, as this CDR3 ends without the conserved phenylalanine or tryptophan. The J gene is TRBJ1-1, the V gene TRBV20-1, with no clear D. The V end lost 2 bases, the J end lost 6 bases, and 13 bases lay between the germline ends. This CDR3 contains 13 residues. Germline V lookup: CDR1 DFQATT, CDR2 SNEGSKA (reference sequence). CDR3 sequence reads: CSARQVNWPEAFY. DNA of the CDR3: TGCAGTGCTAGACAGGTAAATTGGCCTGAAGCTTTCTAT.

This rearrangement joins TRBV24-1 to TRBJ2-6; D is ambiguous. Germline V gene sequence: CDR1 KGHDR, CDR2 SFDVKD. The CDR3 is made up of 16 amino acids. V was trimmed by 5 bases and J by 3 bases, leaving 13 bases between them. In nucleotides, the CDR3 is TGTGCCACCAGTGTTGTAGGCCAGGATGGGGCCAACGTCCTGACTTTC. This sequence encodes CATSVVGQDGANVLTF.

The chain combines TRBV12-3 or TRBV12-4 with TRBJ2-5; D uncertain. V was trimmed by 6 bases and J by 5 bases, leaving 19 bases between them. The CDR3 sequence is 15 residues long. CDR3 sequence (DNA): TGTGCCAGCAGCCCCCAGGCAGGAGCCGGGGAGACCCAGTACTTC. Its translation is CASSPQAGAGETQYF.

There are many counts of this clonotype. This chain connects TRBV7-8 to TRBJ1-5; 7 bases fit TRBD1. Germline CDR1 SGHVS, CDR2 FQNEAQ. V lost 0 bases, J lost 5 bases, and 7 bases stayed unmatched. This CDR3 contains 16 residues. DNA of the CDR3: TGTGCCAGCAGCTTAGCGAGGGGGCCGTTTGATCAGCCCCAGCATTTT. Its protein product is CASSLARGPFDQPQHF.

This clonotype was seen only a few times. This chain links TRBV19 with TRBJ2-5; either TRBD1 or TRBD2 may fit D (5 bases each). There are 14 residues in the CDR3. The germline gives CDR1 LNHDA, CDR2 SQIVND (reference sequence). V was pared by 6 bases and J by 7 bases, with 18 bases between. The CDR3, as DNA: TGTGCCAGTAGGAGTCCGGGACCTGAGGGGACCCAGTACTTC. Protein: CASRSPGPEGTQYF.

CDR3 sequence: CASRGTSQAEAFF. DNA of the CDR3: TGTGCCAGCAGAGGGACTTCCCAGGCTGAAGCTTTCTTT. The rearrangement joins TRBV6-5 to TRBJ1-1, with a weak D call TRBD1 (5 bases). Trimming took 6 bases from V and 6 from J, leaving 14 bases between them. CDR1 and CDR2 from the germline V gene are MNHEY and SVGAGI. CDR3 length: 13 residues.

The CDR3 loop is CASSSGTAAYEQYF. CDR3 nucleotide sequence: TGCGCCAGCAGCTCCGGGACAGCGGCATACGAGCAGTACTTC. The chain uses TRBV5-1 and TRBJ2-7; 7 positions match TRBD1. V gave up 3 bases and J gave up 4 bases; unmatched junction bases: 7. The germline V gene has CDR1 SGHRS and CDR2 YFSETQ. The CDR3 has 14 residues.

The rearrangement joins TRBV19 to TRBJ2-7, with D unclear. The CDR3 length is 15 residues. The germline gives CDR1 LNHDA, CDR2 SQIVND (reference sequence). Between the trimmed V and J ends, which lost 0 bases and 2 bases, there was a span of 11 bases. CDR3 DNA: TGTGCCAGTAGTATAGACGGGCATGCCACCTACGAGCAGTACTTC. Translation gives CASSIDGHATYEQYF.

The V gene is TRBV29-1, the J gene TRBJ2-7; perhaps TRBD2 as D (6 bases). This CDR3 is built from 13 residues. V shed 3 bases and J shed 3 bases, with 12 bases lying between them. CDR1 is SQVTM and CDR2 is ANQGSEA in the germline V gene. DNA for the CDR3: TGCAGCGTTGAGGTGGCGGGGAACTACGAGCAGTACTTC. This encodes CSVEVAGNYEQYF.

This chain links TRBV25-1 with TRBJ2-7, with D possibly being TRBD2 (6 bases). Germline lookup yields CDR1 MGHDK and CDR2 SYGVNS. The length of the CDR3 is 15 residues. V was shortened by 4 bases and J by 0 bases, with 13 bases between the two germline ends. The CDR3 bases are TGTGCCAGCAGTGGGGCCGACGGGAGCTCCTACGAGCAGTACTTC. Its translation is CASSGADGSSYEQYF.

This clonotype was detected many times. This chain connects TRBV27 to TRBJ2-7; 11 nucleotides align to TRBD2. V dropped 6 bases and J dropped 0; count of bases not matched to a gene: 7. The CDR3 has 16 residues. Germline V CDR1 and CDR2: MNHEY, SMNVEV (reference sequence). In DNA, the CDR3 is TGTGCCAGCAGCCCGCGGGGGACTAGCGGCTCCTACGAGCAGTACTTC. This gives the protein CASSPRGTSGSYEQYF.

This clonotype was detected ten times or more. For the CDR3, the DNA is TGTGCCAGCAGCTTAGGCCCCCGGTACGAGCAGTACTTC. This codes for CASSLGPRYEQYF. This sequence joins TRBV7-2 and TRBJ2-7; unclear D gene. From germline, CDR1 is SGHTA and CDR2 FQGNSA. The CDR3 consists of 13 residues. The V and J ends lost 1 base and 4 bases respectively, with 8 bases between them.

This clonotype came up many times. A much larger clone differs from this one at a single base, so this may be a read error. V and J are TRBV6-1 and TRBJ2-7, with 9 bases that match TRBD1. CDR1 is MNHNS, CDR2 SASEGT, per germline. The CDR3 is made up of 15 amino acids. Trimming at V came to 8 bases and at J to 3 bases, leaving 11 bases not matched to a gene. CDR3 residues: CASGTGTGLLYEQYF. CDR3 bases: TGTGCCAGCGGGACCGGGACAGGGTTACTCTACGAGCAGTACTTC.